This TCR beta chain was identified in a study of T cell responses to AZD1222 COVID-19 vaccine. For the study at large: Second-dose timings of about 4 or about 12 weeks were pooled. Whole-study findings and limits: Across the whole spike, CD4 TCRs peaked at regions 160-218 and 743-854. Among spike-specific TCRs, nearly half reportedly target unmutated variant regions. At baseline, just five to seven AZD1222 recipients tested seropositive.

To note about this clone: Its target is unknown.

Libraries were prepared by immunoSEQ multiplex PCR; TCRdb keeps only in-frame clonotypes and omits some of them. The table lists approximately 140,000 clones, approximately 93% of them singletons. Germline V gene sequence: CDR1 MNHEY, CDR2 SVGAGI. This CDR3 has 13 residues. V was clipped by 2 bases and J by 3 bases; unmatched bases: 1. V gene TRBV6-5 combines with J gene TRBJ2-7; TRBD1 aligns across 7 bases. This clonotype was obtained from an adult in good health. The sample in question was peripheral blood, obtained on day 0 of AZD1222 vaccination. The CDR3 protein is CASSYDRDYEQYF. The CDR3 coding sequence is TGTGCCAGCAGTTACGACAGGGACTACGAGCAGTACTTC.